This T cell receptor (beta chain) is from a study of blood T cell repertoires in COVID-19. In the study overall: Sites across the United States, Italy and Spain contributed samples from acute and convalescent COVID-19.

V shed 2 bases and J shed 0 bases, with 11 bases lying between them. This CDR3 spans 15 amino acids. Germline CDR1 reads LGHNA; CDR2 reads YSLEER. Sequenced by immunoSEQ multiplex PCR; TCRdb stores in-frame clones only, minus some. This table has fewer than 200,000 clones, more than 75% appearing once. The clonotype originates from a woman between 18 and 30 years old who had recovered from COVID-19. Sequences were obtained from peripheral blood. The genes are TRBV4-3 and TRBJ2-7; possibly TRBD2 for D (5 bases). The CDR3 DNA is TGCGCCAGCAGCCAATGGGTGGGGAGCTCCTACGAGCAGTACTTC. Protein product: CASSQWVGSSYEQYF.